This T cell receptor (beta chain) was captured in a study of cytomegalovirus exposure and HLA in healthy donors. Points from the study as a whole: A classifier reportedly called cytomegalovirus status with high sensitivity and specificity.

Sequencing was performed with immunoSEQ multiplex PCR; in TCRdb, only in-frame clones are kept and a portion is missing. This sample has about 120,000 clones, with more than 75% found just once. As regards this clone: Antigen specificity is unknown.

The receptor was derived from a woman younger than 45 in good health and CMV-seronegative. Sequencing used PBMCs.

DNA of the CDR3: TGCAGCGTTGACGGGCCGGGGGGATCCTACGAGCAGTACTTC. Protein sequence: CSVDGPGGSYEQYF. The J gene is TRBJ2-7, the V gene TRBV29-1; TRBD2 matches at 7 bases. Germline-derived CDR1 and CDR2 are SQVTM and ANQGSEA. CDR3 size: 14 residues. Trimming at V came to 3 bases and at J to 1 base, leaving 6 bases not matched to a gene.